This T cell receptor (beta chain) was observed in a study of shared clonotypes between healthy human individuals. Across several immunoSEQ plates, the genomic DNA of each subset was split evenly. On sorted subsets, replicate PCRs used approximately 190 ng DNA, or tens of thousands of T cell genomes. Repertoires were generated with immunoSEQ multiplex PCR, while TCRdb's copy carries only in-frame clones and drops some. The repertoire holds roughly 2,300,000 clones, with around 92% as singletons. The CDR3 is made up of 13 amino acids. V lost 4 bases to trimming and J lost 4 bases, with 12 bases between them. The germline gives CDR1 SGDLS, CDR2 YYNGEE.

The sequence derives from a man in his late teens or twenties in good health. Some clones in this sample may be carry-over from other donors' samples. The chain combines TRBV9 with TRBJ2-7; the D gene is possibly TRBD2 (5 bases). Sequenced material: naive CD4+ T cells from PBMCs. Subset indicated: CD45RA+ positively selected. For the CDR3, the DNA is TGTGCCAGCAGCCTTCGGGAAGAATACGAGCAGTACTTC. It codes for CASSLREEYEQYF.